This T cell receptor beta chain was captured by sequencing in a study of OX40 agonist ivuxolimab in advanced cancers. About the study as a whole: Ivuxolimab, which targeted the costimulatory receptor OX40 (CD134), was an agonistic, fully human IgG2 monoclonal antibody. Intravenous ivuxolimab was administered to patients every 2 weeks at six dose levels: 0.01, 0.1, 0.3, 1.5, 3 and 10 mg/kg. Of the 50 or so patients in dose escalation, some 20 had hepatocellular carcinoma, some 15 had melanoma, 9 had renal cell carcinoma and 9 had head and neck cancer. The dose-escalation cohort was 82.7% male with a mean age of around 64 years, ranging from roughly 23 to 80. Prior anti-PD-1, anti-PD-L1 or anti-CTLA-4 therapy was permitted, and checkpoint inhibitors had been received by roughly two fifths of dose-escalation patients. Three dose-escalation patients achieved partial responses, one with hepatocellular carcinoma and two with cutaneous melanoma. Peripheral TCRbeta sequencing aimed to test whether ivuxolimab altered TCR sequence diversity and caused clonal T-cell expansion. The paper covers the monotherapy dose-escalation part of the phase I ivuxolimab trial, which included N of about 50 patients. Overall results and qualifications from the work: After ivuxolimab, more expanded clones were found on average in CD8+ T cells than in CD4+ T cells. The antigen specificity of the peripheral T cells that underwent clonal expansion was not determined. At doses of 0.1 to 3.0 mg/kg, clonal expansion of both CD4+ and CD8+ blood T cells was observed from baseline to week 6. Low levels of normalized T-cell clonal expansion were also seen in some patients who did not respond. Partial responders in the 0.1-3.0 mg/kg groups had among the lowest normalized peripheral clonal expansion, especially among CD8+ T cells.

As for this clone: It lacks a known antigen. No much larger clonotype is one base removed from it; base qualities were not supplied.

Patients with a history of autoimmune disease or receiving systemic immunosuppression were excluded from the trial. In every dose cohort, peripheral blood was drawn for TCR sequencing at baseline, cycle 4 day 1, and cycle 7 day 1. The samples were taken from a phase I, first-in-human, multicenter, open-label dose-escalation trial of ivuxolimab. Adults with locally advanced or metastatic melanoma, renal cell, hepatocellular, or head and neck squamous cell carcinoma were enrolled in the trial. Before TCR sequencing, CD4+ T cells and CD8+ T cells from peripheral blood were sorted into separate populations. Genomic DNA was extracted from sorted cells for sequencing of the TCRbeta CDR3 region. The immunoSEQ Assay was used for sequencing of TCRbeta CDR3 regions. TCRdb's version of the immuneACCESS table is confined to in-frame rearrangements and falls short of the full clone set. An unresolved V gene accounts for under half of the shortfall where checked; the remainder is of unknown origin. A total of fewer than 90,000 clones appear in this sample, 86% of them only once. The top ten clonotypes cover just over 0.75% of the sample.

CDR1 and CDR2 are read off the germline V gene as SGHVS and FNYEAQ. The cysteine opens and the phenylalanine closes a CDR3 of 13 amino acids. The entry retains the CDR3 DNA only, 39 bases that are in frame from base 1. Trimming removed 2 bases from V and 6 bases from J, leaving 8 bases between the germline ends. This sequence originates from an adult with an advanced solid tumor such as melanoma, head and neck, liver or kidney cancer. The sequenced sample was CD4+ or CD8+ T cells sorted from blood, obtained in a trial of the OX40 agonist ivuxolimab. Rearrangement joined TRBV7-6 to TRBJ1-5, with no confidently assigned D gene. The CDR3 protein: CASSLKGSQPQHF. The base sequence is TGTGCCAGCAGCTTAAAGGGCAGTCAGCCCCAGCATTTT.